Below, 15 T cell receptor beta chains from the same sample are listed, as sequenced in a study of neurological immune-mediated disorders. Using its own MiXCR run on the 5' RACE reads, TCRdb lists one record per CDR3 protein. The sample contains about 82,000 distinct CDR3 sequences, approximately 2.8% of which appear only once. The sample consisted of PBMCs. These receptors all stem from a woman aged 25-40 years with multiple sclerosis.

This clonotype showed up many times. The J gene is TRBJ2-7, the V gene TRBV7-2; 9 positions agree with TRBD2. Unmatched junction bases numbered 5, after V lost 2 bases and J lost 3 bases. The length of the CDR3 is 15 residues. Germline V gives CDR1 SGHTA, CDR2 FQGNSA. In nucleotides, the CDR3 is TGTGCCAGCAGCTTAAGGACTAGCGTCTACTACGAGCAGTACTTC. Residues: CASSLRTSVYYEQYF.

This clonotype was picked up many times. The V call is TRBV27, the J call TRBJ1-4; 11 positions agree with TRBD1. Germline trimming cut 3 bases from V and 8 bases from J; bases unmatched to any gene: 5. The germline V gene encodes CDR1 MNHEY and CDR2 SMNVEV (reference sequence). The CDR3 has 15 residues. CDR3 amino acids: CASSFLDRGREKLFF. In nucleotides, the CDR3 is TGTGCCAGCAGTTTTTTGGACAGGGGGCGAGAAAAACTGTTTTTT.

This clonotype occurred many times. The rearrangement links TRBV11-3 to TRBJ2-1; D may be TRBD2 (6 bases). V dropped 0 bases and J dropped 2 bases, with 11 bases sitting between them. The CDR3 length is 16 residues. In germline, CDR1 is SGHNT, CDR2 YENEEA. The CDR3 is CASSLESGVPYNEQFF. CDR3 coding DNA: TGTGCCAGCAGCTTAGAGTCGGGAGTCCCCTACAATGAGCAGTTCTTC.

There are many counts of this clonotype. The J gene is TRBJ2-3, the V gene TRBV5-1, with D unclear. This CDR3 region has 17 residues. From germline, CDR1 is SGHRS and CDR2 YFSETQ. V shed 1 base and J shed 0 bases, with 15 bases lying between them. The CDR3 DNA reads as TGCGCCAGCAGCTTGTACCCCATGGGTACCAGCACAGATACGCAGTATTTT. This sequence encodes CASSLYPMGTSTDTQYF.

This clonotype was observed many times. The genes are TRBV29-1 and TRBJ2-3; the match to TRBD2 covers 9 bases. The CDR3 is made up of 14 amino acids. Germline V gene sequence: CDR1 SQVTM, CDR2 ANQGSEA. V was pared by 7 bases and J by 3 bases, with 8 bases of the junction left unmatched. The CDR3 reads CSALSGSETDTQYF. The CDR3 region has the DNA TGCAGCGCCCTTAGCGGGAGCGAAACAGATACGCAGTATTTT.

Details on this clonotype: This may come from a read error, since a much larger clone is one base off. This chain uses TRBV10-3 with TRBJ1-5; D remains unclear. Germline values: CDR1 ENHRY, CDR2 SYGVKD. The CDR3 has 12 amino acids. The CDR3 coding sequence is TGTGCCATCAGTGAGAGCAATCAGCACCAGCATTTT. It is translated as CAISESNQHQHF.

This clonotype was recorded many times. The chain has TRBV7-9 and TRBJ2-1, with TRBD2 matching 9 bases. The J segment lost 4 bases and the V segment lost 2 bases, leaving 3 bases of the junction unmatched. Germline V lookup: CDR1 SEHNR, CDR2 FQNEAQ (reference sequence). There are 15 residues in the CDR3. This chain's CDR3 is CASSLRLAGYNEQFF. Here the CDR3 DNA reads TGTGCCAGCAGCTTACGGCTAGCGGGGTACAATGAGCAGTTCTTC.

This clonotype was detected ten times or more. The chain employs TRBV20-1 and TRBJ2-3; 7 nucleotides align to TRBD2. Germline V gives CDR1 DFQATT, CDR2 SNEGSKA (reference sequence). This CDR3 has 13 residues. Germline trimming cut 7 bases from V and 4 bases from J; bases unmatched to any gene: 8. The CDR3: CSVRREVADTQYF. The CDR3 coding sequence is TGCAGTGTACGACGGGAGGTCGCAGATACGCAGTATTTT.

The J gene is TRBJ2-3, the V gene TRBV14, with 9 bases lining up with TRBD1. The trim removed 5 bases at V and 4 bases at J, leaving 7 bases unmatched. Per germline, CDR1 SGHDN and CDR2 FVKESK. This CDR3 contains 15 residues. CDR3 nucleotides: TGTGCCAGCAGCTTGGGACAGGGCGGCCCAGATACGCAGTATTTT. Amino acid sequence: CASSLGQGGPDTQYF.

V and J are TRBV7-3 and TRBJ2-1; the match to TRBD2 covers 8 bases. The CDR3 consists of 15 residues. V was pared by 5 bases and J by 3 bases, with 6 bases of the junction left unmatched. CDR1 SGHTA and CDR2 FQGTGA come from the germline V gene. The CDR3 sequence is CASSRLAGYYNEQFF. In DNA form, the CDR3 reads TGTGCCAGCAGCCGTCTAGCGGGCTACTACAATGAGCAGTTCTTC.

This clonotype was picked up many times. V gene TRBV12-3 or TRBV12-4 combines with J gene TRBJ1-5; 9 positions agree with TRBD1. This CDR3 is built from 14 residues. V was pared by 4 bases and J by 8 bases, with 6 bases of the junction left unmatched. CDR3 sequence: CASSWGTGKEPQHF. In DNA, the CDR3 is TGTGCCAGCAGTTGGGGGACAGGGAAGGAGCCCCAGCATTTT.

There are many counts of this clonotype. V and J are TRBV29-1 and TRBJ2-1; tentative D call: TRBD2 (6 bases). The length of the CDR3 is 16 residues. CDR1 SQVTM and CDR2 ANQGSEA come from the germline V gene. Trimming took off 0 bases at V and 7 bases at J, with 19 bases between the two ends. CDR3 DNA: TGCAGCGTTGAAGACAGTACGGGGGAGTGGGGGAATGAGCAGTTCTTC. Protein product: CSVEDSTGEWGNEQFF.

This clonotype has a count of ten or more. The chain uses TRBV20-1 and TRBJ2-1; unclear D gene. This CDR3 contains 11 residues. Trimming took off 6 bases at V and 3 bases at J, with 6 bases between the two ends. Germline-derived CDR1 and CDR2 are DFQATT and SNEGSKA (reference sequence). CDR3 protein: CSAEYYNEQFF. The CDR3, as DNA: TGCAGTGCGGAGTACTACAATGAGCAGTTCTTC.

This clonotype was seen repeatedly, ten times or more. The V call is TRBV20-1, the J call TRBJ2-7, with no clear D. CDR1 and CDR2 (germline): DFQATT, SNEGSKA (reference sequence). V shed 5 bases and J shed 8 bases, with 16 bases lying between them. The CDR3 consists of 12 residues. CDR3 DNA sequence: TGCAGTGCTCGGCCGGGCCCACGGCAGCAGTACTTC. Translating it yields CSARPGPRQQYF.

The rearrangement links TRBV20-1 to TRBJ2-1, with D possibly being TRBD1 or TRBD2 (5 bases each). From germline, CDR1 is DFQATT and CDR2 SNEGSKA (reference sequence). CDR3 size: 13 residues. Trimming shortened V by 1 base and J by 15 bases, and 19 bases separated the two germline ends. The CDR3 protein is CSARGPSGRYRFF. The CDR3 nucleotides read TGCAGTGCTAGAGGACCCTCGGGGCGATATAGGTTCTTC.